The T cell receptor beta chain under discussion was sequenced for a study of OX40 agonist ivuxolimab in advanced cancers. Background on the study: Recorded diagnoses for dose-escalation patients were hepatocellular carcinoma, melanoma, renal cell or head and neck cancer.

This table comes from immunoSEQ multiplex PCR, and its TCRdb copy is limited to in-frame clones, with some not included. Among under 20,000 clones, roughly 73% were seen once, and the ten largest hold under 30%. Systemic immunosuppression or a history of autoimmune disease excluded patients. Sequencing used CD4+ or CD8+ T cells sorted from blood, obtained in a trial of the OX40 agonist ivuxolimab. The sequence came from an adult with an advanced solid tumor such as melanoma, head and neck, liver or kidney cancer.

The CDR3 here is CASSFQGAANEQYF. CDR3 coding DNA: TGTGCCAGCAGTTTCCAGGGAGCGGCAAACGAGCAGTACTTC. The gene calls are TRBV27 and TRBJ2-7; D possibly matches TRBD1 or TRBD2 (5 bases each). The CDR3 is made up of 14 amino acids. The V gene's germline CDR1 is MNHEY and CDR2 SMNVEV (reference sequence). Trimming removed 3 bases from V and 5 bases from J, with 14 bases in between.